This T cell receptor beta chain was retrieved from a study of T cell changes during pregnancy in multiple sclerosis. The data were produced by immunoSEQ multiplex PCR, yet TCRdb's version contains in-frame clones alone and is incomplete. The sample shows more than 55,000 clones, approximately 94% of them seen only once. CDR1 SEHNR and CDR2 FQNEAQ come from the germline V gene (reference sequence). Trimming took off 2 bases at V and 0 bases at J, with 3 bases between the two ends. The length of the CDR3 is 13 residues. This TCR was sampled from a female donor with multiple sclerosis, enrolled in a pregnancy study. The V gene is TRBV7-9, the J gene TRBJ2-3; D is unresolved. Sequencing used CD8+ T cells from peripheral blood mononuclear cells, obtained in the third trimester of pregnancy. The DNA for the CDR3 is TGTGCCAGCAGCTTACCTAGCACAGATACGCAGTATTTT. Its translation: CASSLPSTDTQYF.